The 22 T cell receptor beta chains below all came from one sample that was sequenced in a study of CD8+ T cells in alopecia areata. cDNA reverse transcribed from extracted RNA served as the sequencing template. Data came from immunoSEQ multiplex PCR; TCRdb stores just in-frame clones and leaves some out. This sample has about 97,000 clones, with 41% found just once. The sequencing input was CD4+ T cells sorted from blood. These receptors all stem from a human donor with alopecia areata.

This clone was found a few times. The chain joins TRBV29-1 to TRBJ1-4; no clear D gene. Per the germline V gene, CDR1 is SQVTM and CDR2 is ANQGSEA. Trimming pared 6 bases from V and 1 base from J, leaving 15 bases between. CDR3 length: 15 amino acids. CDR3 sequence: CSVTDTGRTNEKLFF. The CDR3 DNA follows: TGCAGCGTGACCGACACTGGGCGAACTAATGAAAAACTGTTTTTT. The variable domain in full, completed from reference TRBV29-1 and TRBJ1-4, reads SAVISQKPSRDICQRGTSLTIQCQVDSQVTMMFWYRQQPGQSLTLIATANQGSEATYESGFVIDKFPISRPNLTFSTLTVSNMSPEDSSIYLCSVTDTGRTNEKLFFGSGTQLSVL.

This clone was seen more than once but under ten times. This chain links TRBV15 with TRBJ2-7, with D maybe TRBD1 (7 bases). Germline loops: CDR1 LNHNV, CDR2 YYDKDF (reference sequence). With 5 bases removed from V and 4 bases from J, the gap between germline ends came to 15 bases. The CDR3 length is 14 residues. The CDR3 coding sequence is TGTGCCACCAGCGGGCGACAGGGACTTTACGAGCAGTACTTC. Encoded protein: CATSGRQGLYEQYF.

The rearrangement links TRBV4-1 to TRBJ2-1; 7 bases are shared with TRBD1. The CDR3 runs 15 residues. The ends lost 4 bases at V and 1 base at J; junction bases unmatched: 4. From germline, CDR1 is MGHRA and CDR2 YSYEKL. CDR3 nucleotide sequence: TGCGCCAGCAGCCGTAGACAGGGTTCCTACAATGAGCAGTTCTTC. It translates to CASSRRQGSYNEQFF.

The chain has TRBV28 and TRBJ2-7; D may correspond to TRBD1 or TRBD2 (5 bases each). V was pared by 4 bases and J by 0 bases, with 10 bases between. The CDR3 is made up of 14 amino acids. Germline CDR1 is MDHEN and CDR2 is SYDVKM. The CDR3 bases are TGTGCCAGCAGTTCACGGGACGGCTCCTACGAGCAGTACTTC. It yields the protein CASSSRDGSYEQYF.

This chain uses TRBV18 with TRBJ2-7; tentatively, D is TRBD2 (6 bases). Germline-derived CDR1 and CDR2 are KGHSH and LQKENI. The CDR3 contains 15 residues. V was shortened by 2 bases and J by 1 base, with 12 bases between the two germline ends. The CDR3 bases are TGTGCCAGCTCACCAAGCGGTAGCGGATCCTACGAGCAGTACTTC. Protein: CASSPSGSGSYEQYF.

J is TRBJ2-5 and V is TRBV29-1; D may correspond to TRBD1 or TRBD2 (6 bases each). The CDR3 is made up of 14 amino acids. Germline assignment: CDR1 SQVTM and CDR2 ANQGSEA. Trimming removed 6 bases from V and 5 bases from J, with 19 bases in between. CDR3 coding DNA: TGCAGCGTCTTCCGGGACACCGGGGGCGAGACCCAGTACTTC. The encoded protein is CSVFRDTGGETQYF.

There are a few counts of this clone. The rearrangement uses TRBV19 and TRBJ2-3; D is uncertain. Germline V gene sequence: CDR1 LNHDA, CDR2 SQIVND (reference sequence). Deletions cut 5 bases from V and 1 base from J, with 16 bases between. The CDR3 consists of 16 residues. The CDR3 nucleotides are TGTGCCAGTAGTTCCTTGGCGACCAGCCGCACAGATACGCAGTATTTT. Amino acid sequence: CASSSLATSRTDTQYF.

This clone was detected a few times. This chain uses TRBV10-3 with TRBJ2-1; D gene ambiguous. V gave up 7 bases and J gave up 2 bases, with 12 bases separating them. Germline V gene data show CDR1 as ENHRY and CDR2 as SYGVKD. The CDR3 contains 14 residues. CDR3 protein: CAITQNPAYNEQFF. Written as DNA, the CDR3 is TGTGCCATCACTCAGAATCCTGCCTACAATGAGCAGTTCTTC.

This clone has only a few counts. This chain links TRBV6-5 with TRBJ2-1, with 11 positions matching TRBD1. The V gene end was trimmed by 6 bases and the J gene end by 5 bases; junction bases not matched to a gene: 6. CDR3 length equals 15 residues. Germline CDR1 is MNHEY and CDR2 is SVGAGI. In nucleotides, the CDR3 is TGTGCCAGCAGCCAGGACAGGGGGCCGAACAATGAGCAGTTCTTC. Translating it yields CASSQDRGPNNEQFF.

V and J are TRBV9 and TRBJ2-5; D is possibly TRBD2 (5 bases). V lost 4 bases and J 0 bases, leaving 16 bases between the germline ends. The CDR3 totals 16 residues. Germline V gives CDR1 SGDLS, CDR2 YYNGEE. The CDR3 is CASSSTWTGYQETQYF. DNA for the CDR3: TGTGCCAGCAGCTCGACGTGGACGGGGTACCAAGAGACCCAGTACTTC.

This clone was seen a few times. This chain connects TRBV18 to TRBJ2-7; a weak D match, TRBD1 (6 bases). The CDR3 loop spans 13 amino acids. The V end was cut by 4 bases, the J end by 6 bases, with 13 bases between. Germline V lookup: CDR1 KGHSH, CDR2 LQKENI. CDR3: CASSQGQFVEQYF. CDR3 DNA: TGTGCCAGCTCACAAGGACAGTTCGTCGAGCAGTACTTC.

This clone was counted between two and nine times. The chain recombines TRBV4-1 with TRBJ2-7; D is possibly TRBD1 (6 bases). Germline V gives CDR1 MGHRA, CDR2 YSYEKL. The V end lost 5 bases, the J end lost 0 bases, and 17 bases lay between the germline ends. This CDR3 comprises 16 residues. CDR3 sequence reads: CASSYRSGTNSYEQYF. DNA of the CDR3: TGCGCCAGCAGCTACCGTTCCGGGACAAACTCCTACGAGCAGTACTTC.

Sample share makes this clone medium-sized. The chain links TRBV28 to TRBJ1-1, with TRBD1 identical over 9 bases. CDR1 is MDHEN and CDR2 is SYDVKM in the germline V gene. This CDR3 comprises 13 residues. Losses at the gene ends were 6 bases for V and 5 bases for J; bases not matched to a gene: 4. In DNA form, the CDR3 reads TGTGCCAGCAGACGGGACAGGGTAACTGAAGCTTTCTTT. This encodes CASRRDRVTEAFF.

V and J are TRBV27 and TRBJ2-3, with D perhaps TRBD2 (5 bases). The germline V and J ends were trimmed by 6 bases and 0 bases, with 10 bases remaining between them. CDR3 length equals 14 residues. Germline V gene data show CDR1 as MNHEY and CDR2 as SMNVEV (reference sequence). The CDR3 loop reads CASRDSISTDTQYF. CDR3 nucleotide sequence: TGTGCCAGCAGGGACTCAATTAGCACAGATACGCAGTATTTT.

This chain uses TRBV30 with TRBJ2-1; D unresolved. CDR1 is GTSNPN and CDR2 is SVGIG in the germline V gene (reference sequence). V was clipped by 0 bases and J by 9 bases, with 21 bases between them. This CDR3 is 16 amino acids long. CDR3 DNA: TGTGCCTGGAGTGTACGAAGAGGTAACTATTGGGGTGAGCAGTTCTTC. The encoded protein is CAWSVRRGNYWGEQFF. Looking up the rest from reference TRBV30 and TRBJ2-1 gives the full variable domain: SQTIHQWPATLVQPVGSPLSLECTVEGTSNPNLYWYRQAAGRGLQLLFYSVGIGQISSEVPQNLSASRPQDRQFILSSKKLLLSDSGFYLCAWSVRRGNYWGEQFFGPGTRLTVL.

This clone appeared once. V and J are TRBV7-2 and TRBJ1-6; 9 bases line up with TRBD1. The CDR3 loop spans 17 amino acids. Germline CDR1 and CDR2: SGHTA and FQGNSA. Trimming removed 5 bases from V and 7 bases from J; junction bases left unmatched: 12. CDR3 sequence (DNA): TGTGCCAGCAGCCCGCTTATGGGACAGGGAATCAATTCACCCCTCCACTTT. It is translated as CASSPLMGQGINSPLHF.

This clone appeared a few times. The chain has TRBV7-2 and TRBJ2-7, with TRBD1 matching over 7 bases. The trim removed 3 bases at V and 2 bases at J, leaving 7 bases unmatched. The germline V gene has CDR1 SGHTA and CDR2 FQGNSA. The CDR3 spans 15 residues. The CDR3 nucleotides read TGTGCCAGCAGCTTCCCGGGACAGAGAACCTACGAGCAGTACTTC. Translating gives CASSFPGQRTYEQYF.

This clone was detected only a few times. J is TRBJ2-2 and V is TRBV29-1; 7 bases align to TRBD1. Germline V lookup: CDR1 SQVTM, CDR2 ANQGSEA. The CDR3 covers 14 residues. The V segment lost 3 bases and the J segment 4 bases; nucleotides outside the gene matches: 5. CDR3 in amino acids: CSVDRTGGTGELFF. DNA of the CDR3: TGCAGCGTTGACCGGACAGGAGGCACCGGGGAGCTGTTTTTT.

The V call is TRBV5-1, the J call TRBJ1-1; 8 nucleotides match TRBD1. The trim removed 5 bases at V and 5 bases at J, leaving 14 bases unmatched. CDR1 is SGHRS and CDR2 is YFSETQ in the germline V gene. This CDR3 is built from 16 residues. CDR3 region: CASRTNTQGVFTEAFF. Written as DNA, the CDR3 is TGCGCCAGCAGAACGAATACACAGGGGGTATTTACTGAAGCTTTCTTT. The full variable domain, in which reference TRBV5-1 and TRBJ1-1 provide the parts outside the CDR3, is KAGVTQTPRYLIKTRGQQVTLSCSPISGHRSVSWYQQTPGQGLQFLFEYFSETQRNKGNFPGRFSGRQFSNSRSEMNVSTLELGDSALYLCASRTNTQGVFTEAFFGQGTRLTVV.

This sequence joins TRBV30 and TRBJ2-5; D assignment may be TRBD1 or TRBD2 (5 bases each). CDR1 is GTSNPN, CDR2 SVGIG, per germline (reference sequence). Trimming removed 0 bases from V and 4 bases from J, with 15 bases in between. CDR3 length: 15 amino acids. The CDR3 DNA follows: TGTGCCTGGAGTGTCCGAATGGGGGTCCGAGAGACCCAGTACTTC. Translated: CAWSVRMGVRETQYF.

This clone was found a few times. V usage is TRBV5-1 and J usage is TRBJ2-2, with D possibly matching TRBD2 (5 bases). The CDR3 totals 16 residues. The V gene lost 1 base and the J gene lost 1 base, with 11 bases spanning the gap. The germline V gene has CDR1 SGHRS and CDR2 YFSETQ. CDR3 nucleotides: TGCGCCAGCAGCTTGATTTCTAGCATGAACACCGGGGAGCTGTTTTTT. It codes for CASSLISSMNTGELFF.

This clone was counted a few times. The rearrangement links TRBV7-2 to TRBJ2-5, with a possible D match to TRBD1 (6 bases). The CDR3 consists of 14 residues. Trimming removed 3 bases at V and 2 bases at J, with 10 bases between. Germline V lookup: CDR1 SGHTA, CDR2 FQGNSA. The CDR3: CASSFDRNQETQYF. In nucleotides, the CDR3 is TGTGCCAGCAGCTTTGACAGGAATCAAGAGACCCAGTACTTC.